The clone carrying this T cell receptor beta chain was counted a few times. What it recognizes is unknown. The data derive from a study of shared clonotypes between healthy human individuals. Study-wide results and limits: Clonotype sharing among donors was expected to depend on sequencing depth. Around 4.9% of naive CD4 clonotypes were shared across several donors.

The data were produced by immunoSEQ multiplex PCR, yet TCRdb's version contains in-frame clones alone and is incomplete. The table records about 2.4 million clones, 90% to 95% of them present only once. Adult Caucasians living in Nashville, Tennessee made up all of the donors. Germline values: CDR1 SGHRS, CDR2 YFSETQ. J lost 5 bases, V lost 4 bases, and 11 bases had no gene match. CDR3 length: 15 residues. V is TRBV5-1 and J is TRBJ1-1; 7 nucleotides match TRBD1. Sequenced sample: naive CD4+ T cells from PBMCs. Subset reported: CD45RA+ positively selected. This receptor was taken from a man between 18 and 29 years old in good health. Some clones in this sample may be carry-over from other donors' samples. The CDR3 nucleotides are TGCGCCAGCAGCCCTGCGGGACAGCGAGGGACTGAAGCTTTCTTT. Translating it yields CASSPAGQRGTEAFF.